This T cell receptor beta chain was recovered during a study of T cells in Graves' hyperthyroidism and ophthalmopathy. Looking at the study overall: Before treatment of any kind, peripheral blood was taken at initial diagnosis.

The CDR3 regions of TCR beta were amplified from RNA transcripts. The TCR CDR3 was amplified in a first-round RT-PCR using the HTBI primer set. TCRdb used MiXCR to reprocess the multiplex PCR reads, holding one entry per CDR3 protein. Of roughly 38,000 distinct CDR3 sequences listed, roughly 50% are singletons. Any patient presenting with uncontrolled infection, other autoimmune disease, pregnancy or lactation was left out. This clonotype was seen many times. Its antigen is not identified. V lost 6 bases, J lost 5 bases, and 11 bases lay in between. This CDR3 has 12 residues. CDR1 and CDR2 from the germline V gene are MNHEY and SVGAGI. General observations from the study: From stable hyperthyroidism, ophthalmopathy was separated by a 13 V-J model.

Sequencing was done on a sample of blood. The V and J genes are TRBV6-5 and TRBJ2-7; D remains unclear. The TCR sequence derives from a woman aged 45 to 65 with Graves' hyperthyroidism that later progressed to Graves' ophthalmopathy. CDR3 coding DNA: TGTGCCAGCAGCCGAGTAGGGAACGAGCAGTACTTC. Protein product: CASSRVGNEQYF.